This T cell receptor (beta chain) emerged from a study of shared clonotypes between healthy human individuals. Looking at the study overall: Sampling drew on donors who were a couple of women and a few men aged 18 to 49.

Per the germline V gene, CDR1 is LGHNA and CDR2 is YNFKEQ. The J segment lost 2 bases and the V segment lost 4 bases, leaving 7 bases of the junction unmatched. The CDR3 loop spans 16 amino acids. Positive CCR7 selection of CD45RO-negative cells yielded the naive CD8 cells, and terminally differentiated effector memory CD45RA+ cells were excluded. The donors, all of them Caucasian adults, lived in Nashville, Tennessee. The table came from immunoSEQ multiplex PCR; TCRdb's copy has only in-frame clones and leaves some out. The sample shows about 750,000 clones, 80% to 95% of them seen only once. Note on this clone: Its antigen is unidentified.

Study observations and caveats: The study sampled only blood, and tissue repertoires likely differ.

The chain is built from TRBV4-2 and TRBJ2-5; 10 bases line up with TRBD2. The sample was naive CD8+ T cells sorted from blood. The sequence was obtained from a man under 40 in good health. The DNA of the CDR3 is TGTGCCAGCAGCCCTTGGACTAGCGGTTCTCAAGAGACCCAGTACTTC. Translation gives CASSPWTSGSQETQYF.